This TCR beta chain is from a study of immune characteristics of hereditary and idiopathic chronic pancreatitis. CDR1 and CDR2 from the germline V gene are LNHDA and SQIVND (reference sequence). This CDR3 is 14 amino acids long. J was trimmed by 5 bases and V by 7 bases; bases with no gene match: 10. Profiling relied on immunoSEQ multiplex PCR, and the TCRdb table lists in-frame clones only, not all of them. The profile covers about 520 clones, with less than 65% appearing a single time and roughly 40% taken by the ten largest. Source material: pancreas tissue. The chain joins TRBV19 to TRBJ1-1; 7 positions agree with TRBD1. This receptor was taken from a human donor who was a deceased organ donor serving as a healthy control. The CDR3 region has the DNA TGTGCCAGTACCCTCGGGCAGGGGGGGACTGAAGCTTTCTTT. Its protein product is CASTLGQGGTEAFF.